This T cell receptor beta chain was documented in a study of response to subunit inactivated influenza vaccine. Study conclusions and caveats: Few new T cells, the authors suggested, are recruited by each seasonal influenza vaccination.

TCRdb reprocessed the RT-PCR reads via MiXCR and lists one record per CDR3 protein. The table includes around 850,000 distinct CDR3 sequences, 18% detected once. This clonotype occurred many times. What it binds is not known. The CDR3 covers 15 residues. Germline trimming cut 0 bases from V and 6 bases from J; bases unmatched to any gene: 5. This TCR came from a man aged 50 or older who received an inactivated influenza vaccine. The sequencing used PBMCs from blood, collected 5 days after vaccination. The chain links TRBV12-3 or TRBV12-4 to TRBJ2-1; 7 bases match TRBD1. CDR3 bases: TGTGCCAGCAGTTTAGCAGGGGGCTTTTCCAATGAGCAGTTCTTC. It yields the protein CASSLAGGFSNEQFF.